The 5 T cell receptor beta chains presented below share a single source sample, sequenced in a study of T cell responses to AZD1222 COVID-19 vaccine. Sequenced by immunoSEQ multiplex PCR; TCRdb stores in-frame clones only, minus some. The table lists over 140,000 clones, about 92% of them singletons, with 3.6% in the top ten. The material sequenced was peripheral blood, taken 28 days after the second AZD1222 dose. The receptor set was obtained from an adult who received the AZD1222 COVID-19 vaccine.

This sequence joins TRBV11-2 and TRBJ2-7; 8 nucleotides line up with TRBD2. V lost 5 bases to trimming and J lost 0 bases; unmatched junction nucleotides: 9. Looked up from germline, CDR1 is SGHAT and CDR2 is FQNNGV. The CDR3 is made up of 16 amino acids. The CDR3 DNA reads TGTGCCAGCAGCCCGAGAGGACTAGCAGCCTCCTACGAGCAGTACTTC. It is translated as CASSPRGLAASYEQYF.

The rearrangement uses TRBV6-6 and TRBJ2-5; 8 bases align to TRBD2. The ends lost 2 bases at V and 5 bases at J; junction bases unmatched: 4. Germline-derived CDR1 and CDR2 are MNHNY and SVGAGI (reference sequence). The CDR3 sequence is 14 residues long. CDR3 loop: CASSYRGGQETQYF. CDR3 nucleotide sequence: TGTGCCAGCAGTTACCGCGGGGGGCAGGAGACCCAGTACTTC.

The J gene is TRBJ1-2, the V gene TRBV11-2, with D maybe TRBD1 (5 bases). Germline CDR1 is SGHAT and CDR2 is FQNNGV. The CDR3 runs to 14 residues. V lost 0 bases and J lost 7, with 12 bases in between. In DNA form, the CDR3 reads TGTGCCAGCAGCTTAGATTCGTGGGGCAGTGGCTACACCTTC. It codes for CASSLDSWGSGYTF. The complete variable domain, with remaining parts taken from reference TRBV11-2 and TRBJ1-2, reads EAGVAQSPRYKIIEKRQSVAFWCNPISGHATLYWYQQILGQGPKLLIQFQNNGVVDDSQLPKDRFSAERLKGVDSTLKIQPAKLEDSAVYLCASSLDSWGSGYTFGSGTRLTVV.

The chain uses TRBV28 and TRBJ1-1; 7 bases agree with TRBD1. V lost 6 bases to trimming and J lost 7 bases; unmatched junction nucleotides: 11. Germline CDR1 and CDR2: MDHEN and SYDVKM. The CDR3 totals 14 residues. The CDR3 is CASSPSGTANEAFF. The CDR3 nucleotides are TGTGCCAGCAGCCCATCCGGGACAGCGAATGAAGCTTTCTTT.

The chain combines TRBV19 with TRBJ1-1; 9 positions match TRBD1. The V and J ends lost 8 bases and 0 bases, in that order; junction bases with no gene match: 7. The CDR3 consists of 15 residues. CDR1 and CDR2 (germline): LNHDA, SQIVND (reference sequence). The CDR3 DNA follows: TGTGCCAGTCGAAATACAGGGGGCCTGAACACTGAAGCTTTCTTT. Translation gives CASRNTGGLNTEAFF.